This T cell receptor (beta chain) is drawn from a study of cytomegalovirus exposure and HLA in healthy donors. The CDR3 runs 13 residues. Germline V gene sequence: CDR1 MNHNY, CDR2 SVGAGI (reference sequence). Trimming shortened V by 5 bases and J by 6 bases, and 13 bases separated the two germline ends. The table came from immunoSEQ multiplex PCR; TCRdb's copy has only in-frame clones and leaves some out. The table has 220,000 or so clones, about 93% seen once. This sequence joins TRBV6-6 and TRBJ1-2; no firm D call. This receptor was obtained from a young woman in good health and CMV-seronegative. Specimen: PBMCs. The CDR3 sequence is CASSQRPRDGYTF. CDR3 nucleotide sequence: TGTGCCAGCAGTCAGCGGCCTAGAGATGGCTACACCTTC.